This TCR beta chain was recorded in a study of shared clonotypes between healthy human individuals. CDR1 LGHNA and CDR2 YNFKEQ come from the germline V gene. This CDR3 has 16 residues. The junction had 14 bases not matched to a gene; V was cut back by 5 bases and J by 9 bases. Naive-designated CD8 cells lacked CD45RO, were positively enriched for CCR7, and omitted terminally differentiated effector memory CD45RA+ cells. The protocol was immunoSEQ multiplex PCR, while the TCRdb copy is restricted to in-frame clones and leaves out a portion. In the table there are more than 2 million clones, roughly 93% of which are singletons.

Sample: naive CD8+ T cells from PBMCs. This clonotype was sampled from a man in his late teens or twenties in good health. Some clones in this sample may be carry-over from other donors' samples. This chain connects TRBV4-2 to TRBJ2-1; TRBD1 matches 9 bases. CDR3 nucleotides: TGTGCCAGCAGCTTCGATCCGGGACAGGGACTTGGTGAGCAGTTCTTC. Residues: CASSFDPGQGLGEQFF.